A single TCR beta chain is shown here with its context. Its cognate antigen is unknown. Donors included only healthy HIV-negative adults lacking recent acute infections or vaccinations. The data are from a study of shared clonotypes between healthy human individuals. The study's findings and limits: The small donor group covered limited genetic and exposure diversity. The authors sampled blood alone, and tissue repertoires likely differ. The study's rarefaction showed incomplete sorted-subset sequencing despite large depth.

Germline loops: CDR1 SQVTM, CDR2 ANQGSEA. J lost 4 bases, V lost 7 bases, and 10 bases had no gene match. This CDR3 is built from 15 residues. Only in-frame clones appear in the TCRdb table, and some are missing; sequencing was by immunoSEQ multiplex PCR. The repertoire holds under 650,000 clones, less than 96% seen once, with about 0.054% in the top ten. The sample consisted of naive CD4+ T cells sorted from blood. Subset given: CD45RA+ positively selected. The sequence derives from a woman aged 25 to 45 in good health. The chain links TRBV29-1 to TRBJ2-1; 10 nucleotides align to TRBD1. In DNA, the CDR3 is TGCAGCGCCCGACCCGGACAGGGGGGTTACAATGAGCAGTTCTTC. Encoded protein: CSARPGQGGYNEQFF.